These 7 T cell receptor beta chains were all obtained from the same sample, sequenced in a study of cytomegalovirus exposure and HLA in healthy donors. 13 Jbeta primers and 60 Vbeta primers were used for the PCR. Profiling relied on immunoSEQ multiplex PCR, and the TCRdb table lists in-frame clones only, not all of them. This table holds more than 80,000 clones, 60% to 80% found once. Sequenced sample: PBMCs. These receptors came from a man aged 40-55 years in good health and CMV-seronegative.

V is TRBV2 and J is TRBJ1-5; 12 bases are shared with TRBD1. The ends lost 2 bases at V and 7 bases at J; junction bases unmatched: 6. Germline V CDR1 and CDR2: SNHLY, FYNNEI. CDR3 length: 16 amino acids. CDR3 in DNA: TGTGCCAGCAGTGAATCCGGGACAGGGGGCGGCCAGCCCCAGCATTTT. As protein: CASSESGTGGGQPQHF. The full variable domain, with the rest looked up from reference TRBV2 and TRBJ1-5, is EPEVTQTPSHQVTQMGQEVILRCVPISNHLYFYWYRQILGQKVEFLVSFYNNEISEKSEIFDDQFSVERPDGSNFTLKIRSTKLEDSAMYFCASSESGTGGGQPQHFGDGTRLSIL.

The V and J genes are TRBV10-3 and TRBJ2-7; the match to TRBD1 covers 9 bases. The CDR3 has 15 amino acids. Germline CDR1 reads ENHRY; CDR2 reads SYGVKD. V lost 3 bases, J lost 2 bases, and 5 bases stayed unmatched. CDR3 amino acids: CAISEEGQGPYEQYF. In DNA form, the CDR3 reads TGTGCCATCAGTGAAGAGGGACAGGGTCCCTACGAGCAGTACTTC.

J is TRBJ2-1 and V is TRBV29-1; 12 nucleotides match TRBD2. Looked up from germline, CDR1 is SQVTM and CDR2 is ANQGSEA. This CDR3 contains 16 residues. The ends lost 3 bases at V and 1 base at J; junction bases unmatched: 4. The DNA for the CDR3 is TGCAGCGTTGATGGGCTAGCGGGGGGGTCCTACAATGAGCAGTTCTTC. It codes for CSVDGLAGGSYNEQFF.

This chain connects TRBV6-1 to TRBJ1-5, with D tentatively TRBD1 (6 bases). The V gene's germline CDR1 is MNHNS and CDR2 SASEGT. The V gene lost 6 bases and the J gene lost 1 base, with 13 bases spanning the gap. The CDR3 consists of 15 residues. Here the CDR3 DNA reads TGTGCCAGCAGCCGCGAAGGGACAAGCAATCAGCCCCAGCATTTT. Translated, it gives CASSREGTSNQPQHF.

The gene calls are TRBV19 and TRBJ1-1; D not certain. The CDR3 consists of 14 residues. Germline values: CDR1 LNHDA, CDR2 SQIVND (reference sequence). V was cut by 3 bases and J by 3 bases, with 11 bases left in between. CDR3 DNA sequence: TGTGCCAGTAGTATGTACGGGGAGGACACTGAAGCTTTCTTT. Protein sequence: CASSMYGEDTEAFF.

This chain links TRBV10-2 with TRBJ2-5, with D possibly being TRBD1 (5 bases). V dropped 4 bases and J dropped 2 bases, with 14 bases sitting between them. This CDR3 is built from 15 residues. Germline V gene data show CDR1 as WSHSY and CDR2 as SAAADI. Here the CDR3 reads CASSGSRGRQETQYF. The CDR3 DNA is TGCGCCAGCAGTGGGTCTAGGGGTAGACAAGAGACCCAGTACTTC.

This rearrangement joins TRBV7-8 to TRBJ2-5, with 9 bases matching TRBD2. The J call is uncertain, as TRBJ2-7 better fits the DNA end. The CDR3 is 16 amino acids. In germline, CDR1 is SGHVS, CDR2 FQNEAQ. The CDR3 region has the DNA TGTGCCAGCAGCTTAGCGTCCAGCGGGGGGTTCAACGAGCAGTACTTC. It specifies CASSLASSGGFNEQYF.